The 32 T cell receptor beta chains below all came from one sample that was sequenced in a study of T cell repertoires in cytomegalovirus infection. The antigens of these receptors remain unknown. TCRdb independently ran MiXCR on the reads; one entry per CDR3 protein. The data contain about 920,000 distinct CDR3 sequences, less than 35% of them singletons. The sample in question was cultured CD8+ T cells from PBMCs, obtained from culture after CMV antigen stimulation. The receptors stem from a human donor in good health (CMV status not recorded). Some clones in this sample may be carry-over from other donors' samples.

This clonotype has a handful of counts. This chain connects TRBV2 to TRBJ2-7; D unresolved. CDR1 SNHLY and CDR2 FYNNEI come from the germline V gene. V was trimmed by 3 bases and J by 0 bases, leaving 9 bases between them. CDR3 length: 14 residues. CDR3 DNA sequence: TGTGCCAGCAGTGAGGTGGGCTCCTCCTACGAGCAGTACTTC. Its translation is CASSEVGSSYEQYF.

This clonotype was observed once. The chain recombines TRBV7-6 with TRBJ1-4; TRBD1 agrees at 9 bases. The germline CDR1 and CDR2 sequences are SGHVS and FNYEAQ. CDR3 length: 14 residues. The J segment lost 10 bases and the V segment lost 5 bases, leaving 8 bases of the junction unmatched. Written as DNA, the CDR3 is TGTGCCAGCAGCCTGGGGACAGGGAGAGGAAAACTGTTTTTT. Its protein is CASSLGTGRGKLFF.

As regards this clonotype: A much more abundant neighbour one base away suggests this may be a read error. This chain connects TRBV7-6 to TRBJ2-1, with no clear D. In germline, CDR1 is SGHVS, CDR2 FNYEAQ. Trimming removed 2 bases from V and 5 bases from J, with 10 bases in between. The CDR3 is 14 amino acids. The CDR3 sequence: CASSLRSRNNEQFF. The CDR3 nucleotides read TGTGCCAGCAGCTTACGATCTCGGAACAATGAGCAGTTCTTC.

This clonotype was picked up a small number of times. The chain links TRBV19 to TRBJ1-5; D gene unclear. The ends were cut back, 6 bases at V and 0 bases at J, with 12 bases in the middle. Germline CDR1 is LNHDA and CDR2 is SQIVND (reference sequence). This CDR3 has 15 amino acids. The CDR3 coding sequence is TGTGCCAGTAGGGTCACCGATTATAGCAATCAGCCCCAGCATTTT. Translated, it gives CASRVTDYSNQPQHF.

This chain links TRBV29-1 with TRBJ2-1, with 8 positions matching TRBD2. V gave up 4 bases and J gave up 10 bases; unmatched junction bases: 9. This CDR3 has 13 residues. Germline CDR1 and CDR2: SQVTM and ANQGSEA. CDR3 sequence reads: CSVGIGGVGEQFF. For the CDR3, the DNA is TGCAGCGTTGGGATCGGGGGGGTCGGCGAGCAGTTCTTC.

Here the CDR3 DNA reads TGTGCCAGCAGCTTAGCTGAGGAGACAGGGGTCTACAATGAGCAGTTCTTC. Its protein product is CASSLAEETGVYNEQFF. The chain joins TRBV11-3 to TRBJ2-1; 8 nucleotides agree with TRBD1. Germline-derived CDR1 and CDR2 are SGHNT and YENEEA. The V segment lost 1 base and the J segment 3 bases; nucleotides outside the gene matches: 8. CDR3 length: 17 amino acids.

This clonotype was counted only a few times. The V call is TRBV4-2, the J call TRBJ2-4; TRBD2 might be the D (6 bases). Germline CDR1 and CDR2: LGHNA and YNFKEQ. The ends were cut back, 4 bases at V and 0 bases at J, with 10 bases in the middle. The CDR3 length is 15 residues. Written as DNA, the CDR3 is TGTGCCAGCAGCCCCCGGAGGGCAGCCAAAAACATTCAGTACTTC. Amino acid sequence: CASSPRRAAKNIQYF.

Ten or more counts support this clonotype. The rearrangement joins TRBV7-8 to TRBJ2-7; 7 positions agree with TRBD2. J lost 5 bases, V lost 3 bases, and 13 bases had no gene match. The CDR3 is 16 residues long. The V gene's germline CDR1 is SGHVS and CDR2 FQNEAQ. The CDR3 is CASSFIGAGPNDEQYF. CDR3 DNA sequence: TGTGCCAGCAGCTTTATAGGAGCGGGGCCCAATGACGAGCAGTACTTC.

The chain combines TRBV7-9 with TRBJ2-3, with D possibly TRBD2 on 7 matching bases. Trimming cost V 5 bases and J 8 bases, with 14 bases left between them. Germline V gene lookup returns CDR1 SEHNR and CDR2 FQNEAQ (reference sequence). The CDR3 is 13 residues long. CDR3: CASSTGGLGTQYF. Here the CDR3 DNA reads TGTGCCAGCAGCACCGGGGGGCTGGGTACGCAGTATTTT.

This rearrangement joins TRBV19 to TRBJ1-1, with D possibly TRBD1 on 5 matching bases. The germline gives CDR1 LNHDA, CDR2 SQIVND (reference sequence). The CDR3 has 13 amino acids. V was shortened by 7 bases and J by 4 bases, with 13 bases between the two germline ends. This CDR3 is CASTPRVFTEAFF. CDR3 nucleotides: TGTGCCAGTACACCCAGGGTATTCACTGAAGCTTTCTTT.

This clonotype was seen repeatedly, ten times or more. This chain links TRBV7-8 with TRBJ1-5, with 7 bases aligning to TRBD1. Per the germline V gene, CDR1 is SGHVS and CDR2 is FQNEAQ. J lost 5 bases, V lost 4 bases, and 11 bases had no gene match. The CDR3 has 16 amino acids. CDR3 DNA sequence: TGTGCCAGCAGCTCCTCATTAGGGACAGCCTATCAGCCCCAGCATTTT. It encodes CASSSSLGTAYQPQHF.

There are many counts of this clonotype. One end of the junction does not line up with germline, which may come from a read error. The chain recombines TRBV5-1 with TRBJ2-7, with 10 positions matching TRBD1. The CDR3 loop spans 14 amino acids. Germline assignment: CDR1 SGHRS and CDR2 YFSETQ. The CDR3 protein is CASSFGQGGYEQYF. CDR3 DNA sequence: TGTGCCAGCAGTTTCGGACAGGGGGGCTACGAGCAGTACTTC. Using reference TRBV5-1 and TRBJ2-7 for the parts outside the CDR3, the full variable domain is KAGVTQTPRYLIKTRGQQVTLSCSPISGHRSVSWYQQTPGQGLQFLFEYFSETQRNKGNFPGRFSGRQFSNSRSEMNVSTLELGDSALYLCASSFGQGGYEQYFGPGTRLTVT.

This clonotype was seen a few times. The chain combines TRBV20-1 with TRBJ1-5; 8 nucleotides match TRBD1. The trim removed 5 bases at V and 6 bases at J, leaving 21 bases unmatched. From germline, CDR1 is DFQATT and CDR2 SNEGSKA (reference sequence). The CDR3 has 18 residues. The CDR3 sequence: CSAPESTPTGEIAQPQHF. CDR3 in DNA: TGCAGTGCTCCAGAAAGCACCCCGACAGGGGAGATTGCTCAGCCCCAGCATTTT.

The rearrangement uses TRBV11-2 and TRBJ2-7, with 7 bases fitting TRBD2. V shed 7 bases, J shed 2 bases, and the junction held 8 bases outside the gene matches. Germline V gene sequence: CDR1 SGHAT, CDR2 FQNNGV. The CDR3 loop spans 14 amino acids. The CDR3 nucleotides are TGTGCCAGCAACCCGAGCGGGGCGGCCTACGAGCAGTACTTC. Its translation is CASNPSGAAYEQYF.

In its sample, this clonotype was seen a few times. This rearrangement joins TRBV6-2 or TRBV6-3 to TRBJ1-2; tentatively, D is TRBD1 (6 bases). Germline V gives CDR1 MNHEY, CDR2 SVGEGT. Trimming removed 4 bases from V and 8 bases from J, with 23 bases in between. The CDR3 runs to 16 residues. The CDR3 region is CASSLAKGGATGGYTF. CDR3 in DNA: TGTGCCAGCAGTTTAGCCAAGGGGGGCGCGACGGGAGGCTACACCTTC.

In the case of this clonotype: One junction end does not reproduce the germline sequence, and a read error may be involved. The chain combines TRBV10-3 with TRBJ2-7; TRBD2 matches 11 bases. Germline CDR1 is ENHRY and CDR2 is SYGVKD. This CDR3 is built from 21 residues. The CDR3 coding sequence is TGTGCCTTCAGTGAGTTAGGGGGGTTGACTAGCGGGGACTTCTCTCCTTACGAGCAGTACTTC. Its translation is CAFSELGGLTSGDFSPYEQYF.

This clonotype has more than one count but fewer than ten. The chain employs TRBV7-8 and TRBJ2-3; possible D gene TRBD2, 7 bases. Trimming removed 5 bases at V and 6 bases at J, with 18 bases between. The CDR3 length is 15 residues. CDR1 is SGHVS and CDR2 is FQNEAQ in the germline V gene. As DNA, the CDR3 is TGTGCCAGCAGCCCAGTTGGGGGGGCCAGGGATACGCAGTATTTT. It codes for CASSPVGGARDTQYF.

This clonotype turned up a few times. The chain joins TRBV19 to TRBJ2-1; the D gene could be TRBD1 or TRBD2 (6 bases each). Germline CDR1 LNHDA, CDR2 SQIVND (reference sequence). There are 13 residues in the CDR3. Trimming took off 10 bases at V and 10 bases at J, with 20 bases between the two ends. The CDR3 nucleotides are TGTGCCACCCAGTACGGGGGCGCGGGGGAGCAGTTCTTC. Encoded protein: CATQYGGAGEQFF. Full variable domain (remainder filled in from reference TRBV19 and TRBJ2-1): DGGITQSPKYLFRKEGQNVTLSCEQNLNHDAMYWYRQDPGQGLRLIYYSQIVNDFQKGDIAEGYSVSREKKESFPLTVTSAQKNPTAFYLCATQYGGAGEQFFGPGTRLTVL.

The chain couples TRBV5-6 to TRBJ1-3; 7 bases match TRBD1. CDR1 and CDR2 (germline): SGHDT, YYEEEE. Losses at the gene ends were 0 bases for V and 8 bases for J; bases not matched to a gene: 5. The CDR3 has 14 amino acids. Written as DNA, the CDR3 is TGTGCCAGCAGCTTGGGGGGACAGACGGACACCATATATTTT. This encodes CASSLGGQTDTIYF.

Only a few counts were recorded for this clonotype. In nucleotides, the CDR3 is TGTGCCAGCAGTTTATCGTTAGGGGACAGGGTGAATCTACTGTTTTTT. Translating gives CASSLSLGDRVNLLFF. The chain has TRBV27 and TRBJ1-4; TRBD1 matches 9 bases. With V trimmed by 0 bases and J by 13 bases, 12 bases remained unmatched. The germline V gene has CDR1 MNHEY and CDR2 SMNVEV (reference sequence). This CDR3 region has 16 residues.

The rearrangement links TRBV6-2 or TRBV6-3 to TRBJ2-1, with D unclear. The CDR3 has 15 amino acids. Between the trimmed V and J ends, which lost 7 bases and 2 bases, there was a span of 15 bases. Looked up from germline, CDR1 is MNHEY and CDR2 is SVGEGT. CDR3 sequence (DNA): TGTGCCAGCACCTCCGGTGGGCAGGCCTACAATGAGCAGTTCTTC. It yields the protein CASTSGGQAYNEQFF.

The J gene is TRBJ2-1, the V gene TRBV2, with 7 nucleotides matching TRBD2. The CDR3 runs 15 residues. Trimming removed 7 bases from V and 1 base from J; junction bases left unmatched: 7. From germline, CDR1 is SNHLY and CDR2 FYNNEI. The CDR3 protein is CASTKGRESYNEQFF. CDR3 bases: TGTGCCAGCACAAAGGGGAGGGAGTCCTACAATGAGCAGTTCTTC. Supplemented by reference TRBV2 and TRBJ2-1, the full variable domain reads EPEVTQTPSHQVTQMGQEVILRCVPISNHLYFYWYRQILGQKVEFLVSFYNNEISEKSEIFDDQFSVERPDGSNFTLKIRSTKLEDSAMYFCASTKGRESYNEQFFGPGTRLTVL.

This rearrangement joins TRBV2 to TRBJ2-2, with 7 bases matching TRBD2. The V segment lost 8 bases and the J segment 3 bases; nucleotides outside the gene matches: 6. Per germline, CDR1 SNHLY and CDR2 FYNNEI. This CDR3 spans 14 amino acids. The DNA of the CDR3 is TGTGCCAGCTTGGGGGAGGGGCACACCGGGGAGCTGTTTTTT. This translates into CASLGEGHTGELFF.

This clonotype was seen only a few times. This rearrangement joins TRBV7-6 to TRBJ2-3, with 9 bases that match TRBD2. This CDR3 spans 14 amino acids. Trimming at V came to 5 bases and at J to 6 bases, leaving 6 bases not matched to a gene. In germline, CDR1 is SGHVS, CDR2 FNYEAQ. The CDR3 DNA sequence: TGTGCCAGCAGCGAAAGCGGGGGGCCGGATACGCAGTATTTT. It codes for CASSESGGPDTQYF.

This clonotype was found many times. The rearrangement links TRBV7-8 to TRBJ2-2; 8 bases are a match to TRBD1. The germline gives CDR1 SGHVS, CDR2 FQNEAQ. CDR3 length: 16 residues. V lost 3 bases and J lost 1; bases outside the gene matches: 4. The CDR3 DNA reads TGTGCCAGCAGCTTCGCCGGGACAGGGAACACCGGGGAGCTGTTTTTT. Encoded protein: CASSFAGTGNTGELFF.

This CDR3 is CASSISTVSNQPQHF. CDR3 coding DNA: TGTGCCAGTAGTATTTCGACAGTTAGCAATCAGCCCCAGCATTTT. The rearrangement joins TRBV19 to TRBJ1-5; the D gene is possibly TRBD1 (5 bases). Per germline, CDR1 LNHDA and CDR2 SQIVND (reference sequence). This CDR3 comprises 15 residues. V lost 3 bases and J 0 bases, leaving 9 bases between the germline ends.

This chain joins TRBV5-4 and TRBJ2-7; 8 nucleotides match TRBD1. CDR1 and CDR2 from the germline V gene are SGHNT and YYREEE (reference sequence). The CDR3 has 15 residues. Trimming removed 1 base from V and 1 base from J; junction bases left unmatched: 4. The CDR3 coding sequence is TGTGCCAGCAGCTTGTGGACAGGGCCTTCCTACGAGCAGTACGTC. This codes for CASSLWTGPSYEQYV.

The CDR3 sequence is CASSLYGFSSGNTIYF. CDR3 nucleotide sequence: TGTGCCAGCAGTTTATACGGGTTTTCCTCTGGAAACACCATATATTTT. The chain has TRBV27 and TRBJ1-3; unclear D gene. V lost 1 base and J lost 0, with 10 bases in between. CDR1 is MNHEY and CDR2 is SMNVEV in the germline V gene (reference sequence). The CDR3 length is 16 residues.

The chain employs TRBV19 and TRBJ2-3, with no clear D. Germline loops: CDR1 LNHDA, CDR2 SQIVND (reference sequence). V lost 5 bases, J lost 4 bases, and 10 bases lay in between. There are 13 residues in the CDR3. Here the CDR3 reads CASSVGAADTQYF. The CDR3 DNA reads as TGTGCCAGTAGTGTGGGTGCCGCAGATACGCAGTATTTT.

Regarding this clonotype: Since a much larger clone is just one base distant, this may be a read error. V and J are TRBV7-2 and TRBJ1-6, with D tentatively TRBD1 (5 bases). CDR1 SGHTA and CDR2 FQGNSA come from the germline V gene. The length of the CDR3 is 17 residues. The CDR3 loop reads CANSFTIPDSPNSPLHF. The CDR3 DNA is TGTGCCAACAGCTTTACAATACCAGACAGCCCTAATTCACCCCTCCACTTT.

The chain joins TRBV12-3 or TRBV12-4 to TRBJ1-5; 10 nucleotides align to TRBD1. The length of the CDR3 is 13 residues. V lost 10 bases and J lost 3; bases outside the gene matches: 3. CDR3 amino acids: CATGTGANQPQHF. DNA for the CDR3: TGTGCCACGGGGACAGGGGCCAATCAGCCCCAGCATTTT.

This clonotype was found a few times. The chain employs TRBV2 and TRBJ2-3; 7 bases fit TRBD1. The germline gives CDR1 SNHLY, CDR2 FYNNEI. V shed 10 bases, J shed 2 bases, and the junction held 21 bases outside the gene matches. This CDR3 has 18 residues. CDR3 protein: CATLASLDRDSPTDTQYF. Here the CDR3 DNA reads TGTGCCACCCTCGCTTCCCTAGACCGGGACAGCCCCACAGATACGCAGTATTTT.